Each of the 4 T cell receptor beta chains below was sequenced from the same sample in a study of shared T cell receptors in the human thymus. The data were produced by immunoSEQ multiplex PCR, yet TCRdb's version contains in-frame clones alone and is incomplete. The sample records fewer than 700,000 clones, roughly 88% being singletons. This same sample was also part of a study on human thymus T cells.

Sample: thymocytes. The receptor set was obtained from a boy under three years old with a congenital heart defect.

V usage is TRBV14 and J usage is TRBJ2-2; D is unresolved. V was clipped by 0 bases and J by 7 bases, with 12 bases between them. Germline V gene lookup returns CDR1 SGHDN and CDR2 FVKESK. The CDR3 runs to 15 residues. The CDR3 is CASSQDGLLVGELFF. For the CDR3, the DNA is TGTGCCAGCAGCCAAGATGGGCTATTGGTCGGGGAGCTGTTTTTT.

This clone has a handful of counts. The V gene is TRBV25-1, the J gene TRBJ2-7; TRBD2 matches at 7 bases. Trimming took 7 bases from V and 1 from J; bases not matched to a gene: 7. In germline, CDR1 is MGHDK, CDR2 SYGVNS. The CDR3 has 14 amino acids. The CDR3 loop reads CASTPKGGSYEQYF. CDR3 nucleotides: TGTGCCAGCACCCCCAAGGGAGGGTCCTACGAGCAGTACTTC.

The V call is TRBV6-1, the J call TRBJ1-2; D is unresolved. This CDR3 is built from 12 residues. In germline, CDR1 is MNHNS, CDR2 SASEGT. V gave up 6 bases and J gave up 5 bases, with 10 bases separating them. CDR3 loop: CASRDSPYGYTF. CDR3 coding DNA: TGTGCCAGCAGGGACTCCCCTTATGGCTACACCTTC.

The chain links TRBV7-3 to TRBJ2-3, with D possibly matching TRBD2 (6 bases). There are 16 residues in the CDR3. Trimming left V 5 bases short and J 7 bases short, with 22 bases between. Germline lookup yields CDR1 SGHTA and CDR2 FQGTGA. CDR3 in amino acids: CASSRYGEEGRNTQYF. The CDR3 nucleotides are TGTGCCAGCAGCCGATACGGGGAGGAGGGAAGGAATACGCAGTATTTT.